Below are 6 T cell receptor beta chains sequenced from a single sample in a study of blood T cell repertoires in COVID-19. Using immunoSEQ multiplex PCR, the repertoire was profiled, and TCRdb retains in-frame clones only, with some absent. The sample lists about 120,000 clones; roughly nine tenths were seen once. The sequenced material came from peripheral blood. These receptors all come from a man between 65 and 79 years old with active or convalescent COVID-19.

The chain uses TRBV7-6 and TRBJ2-4; TRBD2 is a possible D gene (5 bases). Germline V gene sequence: CDR1 SGHVS, CDR2 FNYEAQ. Trimming pared 5 bases from V and 15 bases from J, leaving 8 bases between. This CDR3 is built from 9 residues. CDR3 bases: TGTGCCAGCAGCAGAGGGAGGTACTTC. Its protein is CASSRGRYF.

The J gene is TRBJ1-5, the V gene TRBV28; the D gene is possibly TRBD1 (6 bases). The length of the CDR3 is 16 residues. The germline CDR1 and CDR2 sequences are MDHEN and SYDVKM. Trimming stripped 7 bases from V and 5 bases from J, with 21 bases between. Written as DNA, the CDR3 is TGTGCCAGCATCCCCTTGGGCAGGGGTAGGGATCAGCCCCAGCATTTT. Translating gives CASIPLGRGRDQPQHF. Variable domain in full (rest from reference TRBV28 and TRBJ1-5): DVKVTQSSRYLVKRTGEKVFLECVQDMDHENMFWYRQDPGLGLRLIYFSYDVKMKEKGDIPEGYSVSREKKERFSLILESASTNQTSMYLCASIPLGRGRDQPQHFGDGTRLSIL.

This clone was recorded a few times. At one end the junction does not follow the germline gene, possibly because of a read error. Other DNA sequences in this specimen translate into the identical CDR3. V and J are TRBV13 and TRBJ2-7, with 8 bases matching TRBD2. Germline V CDR1 and CDR2: PRHDT, FYEKMQ (reference sequence). The CDR3 spans 15 residues. The CDR3 region is CARRSGGGLTYEQYF. CDR3 coding DNA: TGCGCCCGCAGGTCCGGGGGGGGGTTAACCTACGAGCAGTACTTC.

This chain joins TRBV5-1 and TRBJ1-1, with D possibly being TRBD1 (5 bases). There are 14 residues in the CDR3. Deletions cut 0 bases from V and 1 base from J, with 7 bases between. The V gene's germline CDR1 is SGHRS and CDR2 YFSETQ. CDR3 protein: CASSLVGGNTEAFF. CDR3 coding DNA: TGCGCCAGCAGCTTGGTCGGGGGGAACACTGAAGCTTTCTTT.

V usage is TRBV28 and J usage is TRBJ2-5, with TRBD2 identical over 14 bases. The CDR3 spans 19 residues. J lost 5 bases, V lost 6 bases, and 17 bases had no gene match. Per germline, CDR1 MDHEN and CDR2 SYDVKM. This chain's CDR3 is CASSSPGLAGVQGTETQYF. CDR3 coding DNA: TGTGCCAGCAGCTCCCCGGGACTAGCGGGAGTGCAAGGGACGGAGACCCAGTACTTC.

This sequence joins TRBV5-1 and TRBJ2-7; D unclear. Trimming pared 7 bases from V and 3 bases from J, leaving 14 bases between. The CDR3 contains 13 residues. Per germline, CDR1 SGHRS and CDR2 YFSETQ. CDR3 sequence (DNA): TGCGCCAGCCAAATTTCGGGTAACTACGAGCAGTACTTC. It encodes CASQISGNYEQYF.